This is a list of T cell receptor beta chains from one sample in a study of technical replicates of blood from several donors. Some clones are missing from TCRdb's copy, which holds only in-frame ones; the method was immunoSEQ multiplex PCR. In the table there are 65,000 to 80,000 clones, almost 99% of which are singletons. The source material was T cells isolated from PBMCs. The receptors originated from a human donor in good health. CDR3s include the opening cysteine and the closing phenylalanine or tryptophan. D genes are given only for firm matches. Expanded clones get a size class; other rows say once, few or many, or leave the size out.

clone size	J gene	V gene	D gene	CDR3 DNA	CDR3 protein
-	TRBJ2-2	TRBV19	-	TGTGCCACATGGAGGACTGATAACACCGGGGAGCTGTTTTTT	CATWRTDNTGELFF
-	TRBJ1-2	TRBV5-8	-	TGTGCCAGCAGCTTGAGAGACAGCTGGTATGGCTACACCTTC	CASSLRDSWYGYTF
-	TRBJ1-5	TRBV5-1	-	TGCGCCAGCAGCTCCACTTGGGGGGGCAATCAGCCCCAGCATTTT	CASSSTWGGNQPQHF
-	TRBJ1-5	TRBV27	TRBD1	TGTGCCAGCAGGAAACAGGGGAATGGCAATCAGCCCCAGCATTTT	CASRKQGNGNQPQHF
-	TRBJ1-1	TRBV5-1	-	TGCGCCAGCAGATCAGGGGAATACACTGAAGCTTTCTTT	CASRSGEYTEAFF
-	TRBJ2-1	TRBV7-2	TRBD1	TGTGCCAGCAGCTTAGCCCCCGTGGGGGGGGGACAGGGATCCTACAATGAGCAGTTCTTC	CASSLAPVGGGQGSYNEQFF
-	TRBJ2-3	TRBV5-1	-	TGCGCCAGCAGCTTGGACGGGGAACGTCGATATACGCAGTATTTT	CASSLDGERRYTQYF
-	TRBJ1-5	TRBV27	-	TGTGCCAGCAGTTTAGTCGGGGAGCGAACCAATCAGCCCCAGCATTTT	CASSLVGERTNQPQHF
-	TRBJ1-5	TRBV7-6	-	TGTGCCAGCAGCTTACAGTCCAGCAATCAGCCCCAGCATTTT	CASSLQSSNQPQHF
once	TRBJ1-1	TRBV21-1	-	TGTGCCAGCAGGAAAGATGGGACAGGGAACACTGAAGCTTTCTTT	CASRKDGTGNTEAFF
once	TRBJ2-5	TRBV7-9	-	TGTGCCAGCAGCTTCTATCAGGAAGAGACCCAGTACTTC	CASSFYQEETQYF
-	TRBJ1-2	TRBV4-2	-	TGTGCCAGCAGCCAAGATAACACCAACTATGGCTACACCTTC	CASSQDNTNYGYTF
-	TRBJ1-5	TRBV29-1	-	TGCAGCGTACAGGACGGGGGGAATCAGCCCCAGCATTTT	CSVQDGGNQPQHF
-	TRBJ2-5	TRBV4-2	TRBD2	TGTGCCAGCAGCTCGACTAGCGGGAGGGAAGAGACCCAGTACTTC	CASSSTSGREETQYF
-	TRBJ1-5	TRBV4-1	-	TGCGCCAGCAGCCAAGGTGAGATATATCAGCCCCAGCATTTT	CASSQGEIYQPQHF
-	TRBJ2-7	TRBV11-2	-	TGTGCCAGCAGCTTAGGCAGGCCCTACGAGCAGTACTTC	CASSLGRPYEQYF
-	TRBJ2-3	TRBV28	-	TGTGCCAGCAGTGTCGCCCCGCAGGGAGATACGCAGTATTTT	CASSVAPQGDTQYF
-	TRBJ2-4	TRBV18	-	TGTGCCAGCTCACCTGACAGGAAAAACATTCAGTACTTC	CASSPDRKNIQYF
-	TRBJ2-7	TRBV7-6	-	TGTGCCAGCAGCTTAGAGAGGCGGGACGAGCAGTACTTC	CASSLERRDEQYF
-	TRBJ1-3	TRBV2	TRBD1	TGTGCCAGCAGCCAACCCCCCCCTCCGGGACAGGGAAGAAACACCATATATTTT	CASSQPPPPGQGRNTIYF
-	TRBJ1-5	TRBV6-5	-	TGTGCCAGCAGGGACAGCAATAGCAATCAGCCCCAGCATTTT	CASRDSNSNQPQHF
-	TRBJ2-1	TRBV29-1	-	TGCAGCGTTGAGTTCTTGGCTGATGAGCAGTTCTTC	CSVEFLADEQFF